A selection of T cell receptor beta chains follows, all from one sample in a study of blood T cell repertoires in COVID-19. Repertoires were generated with immunoSEQ multiplex PCR, while TCRdb's copy carries only in-frame clones and drops some. In the table there are under 250,000 clones, roughly four fifths of which are singletons. The sample taken for sequencing was peripheral blood. The receptors derive from a man aged 45-60 years with active or convalescent COVID-19. CDR3s include the opening cysteine and the closing phenylalanine or tryptophan. D genes are given only for firm matches. Part of the rows lack a size; the others show once, few, many or a class for expanded clones.

cdr3_aa: CSVARPGQGYGYTF
cdr3_nt: TGCAGCGTTGCCCGTCCGGGACAGGGCTATGGCTACACCTTC
clone_size: -
j_call: TRBJ1-2
v_call: TRBV29-1
d_call: TRBD1

cdr3_aa: CASPRGLSTQFGYTF
cdr3_nt: TGTGCCAGCCCCAGGGGGTTGTCGACCCAATTCGGCTACACCTTC
clone_size: -
j_call: TRBJ1-2
v_call: TRBV6-5
d_call: TRBD1

cdr3_aa: CASSEYGSLQNTGELFF
cdr3_nt: TGTGCCAGCAGTGAATATGGTTCGTTACAGAACACCGGGGAGCTGTTTTTT
clone_size: -
j_call: TRBJ2-2
v_call: TRBV25-1
d_call: -

cdr3_aa: CASSYSAGGLGGYTF
cdr3_nt: TGTGCCAGCAGTTACTCGGCAGGGGGACTGGGTGGCTACACCTTC
clone_size: -
j_call: TRBJ1-2
v_call: TRBV6-6
d_call: TRBD1

cdr3_aa: CASSLGRAGNTIYF
cdr3_nt: TGTGCCAGCAGCCTAGGGAGGGCTGGAAACACCATATATTTT
clone_size: -
j_call: TRBJ1-3
v_call: TRBV3-1/TRBV3-2
d_call: -

cdr3_aa: CASRSAPTGGNQPQHF
cdr3_nt: TGTGCAAGTCGCTCCGCCCCGACAGGGGGCAATCAGCCCCAGCATTTT
clone_size: -
j_call: TRBJ1-5
v_call: TRBV12-2
d_call: -

cdr3_aa: CASSIGGGKNTEAFF
cdr3_nt: TGTGCCAGTAGTATAGGAGGGGGCAAGAACACTGAAGCTTTCTTT
clone_size: -
j_call: TRBJ1-1
v_call: TRBV19
d_call: TRBD1

cdr3_aa: CATSYGSREDNEQFF
cdr3_nt: TGTGCCACCAGCTACGGTAGTAGGGAGGACAATGAGCAGTTCTTC
clone_size: -
j_call: TRBJ2-1
v_call: TRBV15
d_call: -

cdr3_aa: CASSRPRSGVGTDTQYF
cdr3_nt: TGTGCCAGCAGCCGGCCGCGGAGCGGGGTGGGGACAGATACGCAGTATTTT
clone_size: -
j_call: TRBJ2-3
v_call: TRBV4-2
d_call: TRBD2

cdr3_aa: CASSLRADREAFF
cdr3_nt: TGTGCCAGCAGCTTAAGGGCAGACCGTGAAGCTTTCTTT
clone_size: few
j_call: TRBJ1-1
v_call: TRBV7-3
d_call: -

cdr3_aa: CASSSSGGYEQYF
cdr3_nt: TGTGCCAGCAGTTCAAGCGGGGGCTACGAGCAGTACTTC
clone_size: -
j_call: TRBJ2-7
v_call: TRBV28
d_call: TRBD2

cdr3_aa: CAISEPGSNQPQHF
cdr3_nt: TGTGCCATCAGTGAGCCGGGTAGCAATCAGCCCCAGCATTTT
clone_size: -
j_call: TRBJ1-5
v_call: TRBV10-3
d_call: -

cdr3_aa: CASTNPTRGLHEQFF
cdr3_nt: TGTGCCAGCACCAACCCCACCAGGGGGCTACATGAGCAGTTCTTC
clone_size: -
j_call: TRBJ2-1
v_call: TRBV6-5
d_call: TRBD1

cdr3_aa: CASSHNRVGGELFF
cdr3_nt: TGTGCCAGCAGCCACAACAGGGTCGGCGGGGAGCTGTTTTTT
clone_size: once
j_call: TRBJ2-2
v_call: TRBV7-8
d_call: -

cdr3_aa: CASSYGQGLDGYTF
cdr3_nt: TGTGCCAGCAGCTACGGACAGGGGCTGGATGGCTACACCTTC
clone_size: -
j_call: TRBJ1-2
v_call: TRBV7-8
d_call: TRBD1

cdr3_aa: CSVTGLASTDTQYF
cdr3_nt: TGCAGCGTGACGGGACTAGCTAGTACAGATACGCAGTATTTT
clone_size: -
j_call: TRBJ2-3
v_call: TRBV29-1
d_call: TRBD2

cdr3_aa: CSAAGTGGYEQFF
cdr3_nt: TGCAGCGCAGCCGGGACAGGGGGCTATGAGCAGTTCTTC
clone_size: -
j_call: TRBJ2-1
v_call: TRBV29-1
d_call: TRBD1

cdr3_aa: CASSFTGGADTQYF
cdr3_nt: TGTGCCAGCAGCTTCACCGGGGGGGCAGATACGCAGTATTTT
clone_size: -
j_call: TRBJ2-3
v_call: TRBV7-3
d_call: TRBD2

cdr3_aa: CSVEDRGQGEYGYTF
cdr3_nt: TGCAGCGTTGAAGATAGGGGACAGGGGGAATATGGCTACACCTTC
clone_size: -
j_call: TRBJ1-2
v_call: TRBV29-1
d_call: TRBD1

cdr3_aa: CASSQRGQGTYEQYF
cdr3_nt: TGTGCCAGCAGCCAACGGGGACAGGGAACCTACGAGCAGTACTTC
clone_size: once
j_call: TRBJ2-7
v_call: TRBV9
d_call: TRBD1

cdr3_aa: CASSVEPGGSPLHF
cdr3_nt: TGTGCCAGCAGCGTAGAGCCAGGGGGTTCACCCCTCCACTTT
clone_size: -
j_call: TRBJ1-6
v_call: TRBV9
d_call: TRBD1

cdr3_aa: CASSIQGGRNQPQHF
cdr3_nt: TGTGCCAGTAGTATACAGGGGGGACGCAATCAGCCCCAGCATTTT
clone_size: -
j_call: TRBJ1-5
v_call: TRBV19
d_call: TRBD1

cdr3_aa: CASSPGPSTDTQYF
cdr3_nt: TGTGCCAGCTCACCAGGGCCTAGCACAGATACGCAGTATTTT
clone_size: -
j_call: TRBJ2-3
v_call: TRBV18
d_call: -

cdr3_aa: CASSSQGGKTQYF
cdr3_nt: TGTGCCAGCAGCTCACAGGGAGGGAAGACCCAGTACTTC
clone_size: -
j_call: TRBJ2-5
v_call: TRBV7-3
d_call: -

cdr3_aa: CASSQARTGGHGELFF
cdr3_nt: TGCGCCAGCAGCCAAGCTCGGACAGGGGGCCACGGGGAGCTGTTTTTT
clone_size: once
j_call: TRBJ2-2
v_call: TRBV4-3
d_call: TRBD1

cdr3_aa: CASSLKGFRAPLHF
cdr3_nt: TGTGCCAGCAGCTTAAAGGGGTTCCGAGCACCCCTCCACTTT
clone_size: once
j_call: TRBJ1-6
v_call: TRBV5-6
d_call: -

cdr3_aa: CASSPNRNTEAFF
cdr3_nt: TGTGCCAGCAGCCCAAATAGAAACACTGAAGCTTTCTTT
clone_size: -
j_call: TRBJ1-1
v_call: TRBV7-9
d_call: -

cdr3_aa: CAISAAGGYEQYF
cdr3_nt: TGTGCCATCAGTGCCGCGGGGGGGTACGAGCAGTACTTC
clone_size: -
j_call: TRBJ2-7
v_call: TRBV10-3
d_call: TRBD2

cdr3_aa: CASSYPGQGSYEQYF
cdr3_nt: TGTGCCAGTAGTTATCCGGGACAGGGCTCCTACGAGCAGTACTTC
clone_size: once
j_call: TRBJ2-7
v_call: TRBV19
d_call: TRBD1